The 30 T cell receptor beta chains below come from one sample, sequenced in a study of cytomegalovirus exposure and HLA in healthy donors. Primers for the PCR totalled 60 Vbeta and 13 Jbeta. Clones were read by immunoSEQ multiplex PCR, and TCRdb kept only the in-frame ones, dropping some. The sample totals about 50,000 clones. Sequencing used PBMCs. These receptors all come from a man younger than 35 in good health and CMV-seropositive.

The chain recombines TRBV5-1 with TRBJ2-5; 8 nucleotides align to TRBD2. This CDR3 contains 17 residues. Per the germline V gene, CDR1 is SGHRS and CDR2 is YFSETQ. V shed 4 bases and J 1 base; nucleotides not matched to a gene: 12. The CDR3 protein is CASSLKREHLLQETQYF. CDR3 bases: TGCGCCAGCAGCCTGAAGCGGGAGCACCTTCTCCAAGAGACCCAGTACTTC.

The rearrangement joins TRBV6-5 to TRBJ2-1; D is possibly TRBD1 (5 bases). Germline assignment: CDR1 MNHEY and CDR2 SVGAGI. The CDR3 loop spans 15 amino acids. V lost 5 bases and J 4 bases, leaving 15 bases between the germline ends. CDR3 in DNA: TGTGCCAGCAGTCCGACCAGGGTGGCGTACAATGAGCAGTTCTTC. It specifies CASSPTRVAYNEQFF.

The chain is built from TRBV7-8 and TRBJ2-1; possibly TRBD1 for D (5 bases). CDR3 length: 16 residues. Trimming took 5 bases from V and 3 from J, leaving 17 bases between them. Germline CDR1 and CDR2: SGHVS and FQNEAQ. Here the CDR3 reads CASSPIRGGNYNEQFF. The CDR3 nucleotides are TGTGCCAGCAGCCCAATTAGGGGTGGGAACTACAATGAGCAGTTCTTC.

The chain is built from TRBV7-7 and TRBJ2-5; 8 bases map to TRBD1. This CDR3 is 15 amino acids long. Germline loops: CDR1 SSHAT, CDR2 FNYEAQ (reference sequence). Trimming took 4 bases from V and 2 from J; bases not matched to a gene: 6. CDR3 coding DNA: TGTGCCAGCAGCTACTCAGGGGGCCCGCAAGAGACCCAGTACTTC. This sequence encodes CASSYSGGPQETQYF.

The chain has TRBV5-1 and TRBJ1-5, with a tentative D call TRBD1 (6 bases). The CDR3 length is 15 residues. V lost 3 bases, J lost 3 bases, and 13 bases lay in between. The germline V gene has CDR1 SGHRS and CDR2 YFSETQ. In nucleotides, the CDR3 is TGCGCCAGCAGCTGGGTGGACAGCCTCAATCAGCCCCAGCATTTT. As protein: CASSWVDSLNQPQHF.

The chain recombines TRBV5-1 with TRBJ2-1, with D perhaps TRBD2 (6 bases). V lost 4 bases to trimming and J lost 0 bases, with 11 bases between them. The CDR3 is made up of 15 amino acids. Germline V CDR1 and CDR2: SGHRS, YFSETQ. The CDR3 here is CASSTREDSYNEQFF. The CDR3 nucleotides are TGCGCCAGCAGCACCAGGGAGGACTCCTACAATGAGCAGTTCTTC.

The genes are TRBV7-9 and TRBJ2-2; D call uncertain. The V end lost 5 bases, the J end lost 6 bases, and 10 bases lay between the germline ends. The germline CDR1 and CDR2 sequences are SEHNR and FQNEAQ (reference sequence). This CDR3 spans 13 amino acids. The DNA for the CDR3 is TGTGCCAGCAGCCCGCGACGGGCCGGGGAGCTGTTTTTT. It is translated as CASSPRRAGELFF. Full variable domain (outside the CDR3, taken from reference TRBV7-9 and TRBJ2-2): DTGVSQNPRHKITKRGQNVTFRCDPISEHNRLYWYRQTLGQGPEFLTYFQNEAQLEKSRLLSDRFSAERPKGSFSTLEIQRTEQGDSAMYLCASSPRRAGELFFGEGSRLTVL.

V is TRBV14 and J is TRBJ2-7, with D possibly matching TRBD1 (6 bases). Germline V lookup: CDR1 SGHDN, CDR2 FVKESK. The CDR3 consists of 16 residues. V shed 2 bases and J shed 2 bases, with 16 bases lying between them. This CDR3 is CASSQSSMGATYEQYF. Written as DNA, the CDR3 is TGTGCCAGCAGCCAATCCAGCATGGGGGCCACCTACGAGCAGTACTTC. Drawing the rest from reference TRBV14 and TRBJ2-7, the complete variable domain is EAGVTQFPSHSVIEKGQTVTLRCDPISGHDNLYWYRRVMGKEIKFLLHFVKESKQDESGMPNNRFLAERTGGTYSTLKVQPAELEDSGVYFCASSQSSMGATYEQYFGPGTRLTVT.

V usage is TRBV5-1 and J usage is TRBJ1-1; D not resolved. CDR3 size: 15 residues. Per germline, CDR1 SGHRS and CDR2 YFSETQ. V lost 2 bases to trimming and J lost 5 bases, with 16 bases between them. In nucleotides, the CDR3 is TGCGCCAGCAGCTTATCAGCGGGCCGAAAGACTGAAGCTTTCTTT. This translates into CASSLSAGRKTEAFF.

CDR3 sequence reads: CASSGQNQPQHF. DNA for the CDR3: TGTGCCAGCAGTGGACAGAATCAGCCCCAGCATTTT. V gene TRBV27 combines with J gene TRBJ1-5; tentatively, D is TRBD1 (6 bases). With 5 bases removed from V and 4 bases from J, the gap between germline ends came to 6 bases. Germline V gene sequence: CDR1 MNHEY, CDR2 SMNVEV (reference sequence). The CDR3 has 12 residues.

V and J are TRBV4-2 and TRBJ2-1, with TRBD2 identical over 12 bases. J was trimmed by 8 bases and V by 4 bases; bases with no gene match: 9. Germline CDR1 is LGHNA and CDR2 is YNFKEQ. This CDR3 spans 16 amino acids. DNA for the CDR3: TGTGCCAGCAGCCCCCGGAAACTAGCGGGAGGCGATGAGCAGTTCTTC. It encodes CASSPRKLAGGDEQFF.

This chain joins TRBV9 and TRBJ2-1; D remains unclear. The CDR3 is 13 residues long. Per germline, CDR1 SGDLS and CDR2 YYNGEE. The germline V and J ends were trimmed by 2 bases and 7 bases, with 10 bases remaining between them. The CDR3 reads CASSVLEGNEQFF. For the CDR3, the DNA is TGTGCCAGCAGCGTTCTAGAAGGAAATGAGCAGTTCTTC.

The genes are TRBV25-1 and TRBJ1-1; 12 positions agree with TRBD1. The CDR3 spans 18 residues. CDR1 is MGHDK, CDR2 SYGVNS, per germline. J gave up 1 base and V 2 bases, and 8 bases lay outside the gene matches. As DNA, the CDR3 is TGTGCCAGCAGTGAAGGGGTTTGGGGACAGGGGGCGAACACTGAAGCTTTCTTT. It translates to CASSEGVWGQGANTEAFF.

The chain joins TRBV27 to TRBJ2-1; D may be TRBD1 (6 bases). CDR3 length: 13 residues. With 2 bases removed from V and 7 bases from J, the gap between germline ends came to 9 bases. Germline V CDR1 and CDR2: MNHEY, SMNVEV (reference sequence). The CDR3: CASSLNRVNEQFF. CDR3 sequence (DNA): TGTGCCAGCAGTTTAAACAGGGTAAATGAGCAGTTCTTC.

The chain carries TRBV6-5 and TRBJ2-7; 8 positions match TRBD1. This CDR3 is 16 amino acids long. Trimming at V came to 2 bases and at J to 6 bases, leaving 12 bases not matched to a gene. Germline V lookup: CDR1 MNHEY, CDR2 SVGAGI. The CDR3 loop reads CASSYKIWAGGIEQYF. The CDR3 region has the DNA TGTGCCAGCAGTTACAAAATTTGGGCAGGGGGCATCGAGCAGTACTTC.

The V call is TRBV27, the J call TRBJ1-2; no clear D gene. CDR1 MNHEY and CDR2 SMNVEV come from the germline V gene (reference sequence). V was cut by 3 bases and J by 7 bases, with 18 bases left in between. This CDR3 contains 15 residues. The CDR3 DNA reads TGTGCCAGCAGTTTCGGAACTTCTGGAGGTGGTGGCTACACCTTC. Translation: CASSFGTSGGGGYTF.

V and J are TRBV6-4 and TRBJ1-4; a weak D match, TRBD1 (5 bases). V lost 4 bases and J 8 bases, leaving 14 bases between the germline ends. This CDR3 contains 14 residues. The V gene's germline CDR1 is MRHNA and CDR2 SNTAGT. CDR3 amino acids: CASSVGGFREKLFF. CDR3 bases: TGTGCCAGCAGTGTCGGGGGGTTTCGGGAAAAACTGTTTTTT.

The chain couples TRBV9 to TRBJ2-1, with TRBD2 matching 10 bases. Losses at the gene ends were 0 bases for V and 4 bases for J; bases not matched to a gene: 4. The length of the CDR3 is 16 residues. Germline CDR1 reads SGDLS; CDR2 reads YYNGEE. The CDR3 reads CASSVVSSGSYNEQFF. The CDR3 DNA reads as TGTGCCAGCAGCGTAGTGTCTAGCGGGAGTTACAATGAGCAGTTCTTC.

The chain's CDR3 is CASSLDRVQETQYF. The CDR3 nucleotides are TGTGCCAGCAGTCTAGACAGGGTACAAGAGACCCAGTACTTC. This rearrangement joins TRBV27 to TRBJ2-5; 7 bases are a match to TRBD1. Germline CDR1 MNHEY, CDR2 SMNVEV (reference sequence). The CDR3 loop spans 14 amino acids. V lost 5 bases and J lost 2; bases outside the gene matches: 5.

The chain joins TRBV20-1 to TRBJ2-1, with 9 bases identical to TRBD2. Losses at the gene ends were 7 bases for V and 5 bases for J; bases not matched to a gene: 0. The CDR3 spans 11 residues. Germline lookup yields CDR1 DFQATT and CDR2 SNEGSKA (reference sequence). For the CDR3, the DNA is TGCAGTGGACTAGCGGACAATGAGCAGTTCTTC. Translated, it gives CSGLADNEQFF.

The chain combines TRBV9 with TRBJ2-3; TRBD2 matches 9 bases. After removal of 0 bases from V and 0 bases from J, the junction contained 14 bases not matched to a gene. The germline V gene has CDR1 SGDLS and CDR2 YYNGEE. The CDR3 is 20 residues long. CDR3 bases: TGTGCCAGCAGCGTAGGTAGGGCTAGCGGGACCCTTGTTAGCACAGATACGCAGTATTTT. This sequence encodes CASSVGRASGTLVSTDTQYF. The complete variable domain, with remaining parts taken from reference TRBV9 and TRBJ2-3, reads DSGVTQTPKHLITATGQRVTLRCSPRSGDLSVYWYQQSLDQGLQFLIQYYNGEERAKGNILERFSAQQFPDLHSELNLSSLELGDSALYFCASSVGRASGTLVSTDTQYFGPGTRLTVL.

The chain couples TRBV25-1 to TRBJ1-4; tentatively, D is TRBD1 (5 bases). Per germline, CDR1 MGHDK and CDR2 SYGVNS. The CDR3 consists of 13 residues. V was clipped by 8 bases and J by 6 bases, with 13 bases between them. The CDR3 is CASHDSVYEKLFF. CDR3 coding DNA: TGTGCCAGCCACGACAGTGTTTATGAAAAACTGTTTTTT. The entire variable domain, with the rest obtained from reference TRBV25-1 and TRBJ1-4, is as follows: EADIYQTPRYLVIGTGKKITLECSQTMGHDKMYWYQQDPGMELHLIHYSYGVNSTEKGDLSSESTVSRIRTEHFPLTLESARPSHTSQYLCASHDSVYEKLFFGSGTQLSVL.

The rearrangement uses TRBV18 and TRBJ2-5, with 8 bases identical to TRBD2. Trimming took 0 bases from V and 7 from J; bases not matched to a gene: 13. CDR3 length equals 17 residues. Germline CDR1 is KGHSH and CDR2 is LQKENI. CDR3 nucleotide sequence: TGTGCCAGCTCACCACCGACTAGCGCTAAACCCACGGTGACCCAGTACTTC. Translated: CASSPPTSAKPTVTQYF. Drawing the rest from reference TRBV18 and TRBJ2-5, the complete variable domain is NAGVMQNPRHLVRRRGQEARLRCSPMKGHSHVYWYRQLPEEGLKFMVYLQKENIIDESGMPKERFSAEFPKEGPSILRIQQVVRGDSAAYFCASSPPTSAKPTVTQYFGPGTRLLVL.

J is TRBJ2-7 and V is TRBV5-1, with 9 bases matching TRBD2. The V gene end was trimmed by 1 base and the J gene end by 4 bases; junction bases not matched to a gene: 0. CDR1 and CDR2 from the germline V gene are SGHRS and YFSETQ. This CDR3 contains 13 residues. This CDR3 is CASSLTSGYEQYF. DNA of the CDR3: TGCGCCAGCAGCTTGACTAGCGGGTACGAGCAGTACTTC.

The chain combines TRBV28 with TRBJ2-1; TRBD2 is a possible D gene (5 bases). With 6 bases removed from V and 7 bases from J, the gap between germline ends came to 16 bases. The CDR3 sequence is 14 residues long. Germline CDR1 MDHEN, CDR2 SYDVKM. The CDR3 loop reads CASSGMGFRNEQFF. The CDR3 DNA reads as TGTGCCAGCAGCGGGATGGGGTTCCGGAATGAGCAGTTCTTC. The variable domain in full, completed from reference TRBV28 and TRBJ2-1, reads DVKVTQSSRYLVKRTGEKVFLECVQDMDHENMFWYRQDPGLGLRLIYFSYDVKMKEKGDIPEGYSVSREKKERFSLILESASTNQTSMYLCASSGMGFRNEQFFGPGTRLTVL.

The J gene is TRBJ2-1, the V gene TRBV27; D possibly corresponds to TRBD1 (6 bases). The germline CDR1 and CDR2 sequences are MNHEY and SMNVEV (reference sequence). V lost 2 bases and J lost 6, with 26 bases in between. This CDR3 comprises 19 residues. The CDR3 loop is CASSLRGRSLKDRFNEQFF. The CDR3 region has the DNA TGTGCCAGCAGTTTAAGGGGGAGATCCCTCAAGGACCGCTTCAATGAGCAGTTCTTC.

This chain links TRBV19 with TRBJ2-5, with TRBD2 matching 15 bases. TRBJ2-7 matches the DNA end more closely, so the J call is doubtful. In germline, CDR1 is LNHDA, CDR2 SQIVND (reference sequence). CDR3 length equals 14 residues. CDR3 sequence reads: CASSLGLAGGEQYF. For the CDR3, the DNA is TGTGCCAGTAGTCTGGGACTAGCGGGAGGCGAGCAGTACTTC.

The chain combines TRBV30 with TRBJ2-5; 9 nucleotides agree with TRBD1. The CDR3 has 15 residues. Trimming removed 4 bases from V and 5 bases from J; junction bases left unmatched: 11. From germline, CDR1 is GTSNPN and CDR2 SVGIG (reference sequence). The CDR3 bases are TGTGCCTGGACCGCCGGGACAGGGAAGGGGGAGACCCAGTACTTC. The encoded protein is CAWTAGTGKGETQYF.

The rearrangement uses TRBV13 and TRBJ2-7; D perhaps matches TRBD2 (5 bases). This CDR3 spans 16 amino acids. CDR1 is PRHDT, CDR2 FYEKMQ, per germline (reference sequence). Trimming took off 0 bases at V and 0 bases at J, with 12 bases between the two ends. The CDR3 nucleotides read TGTGCCAGCAGCTTAGGGAGGGTAGCCAACTCCTACGAGCAGTACTTC. Translation gives CASSLGRVANSYEQYF.

The genes are TRBV10-3 and TRBJ2-2; D unclear. The CDR3 contains 16 residues. Trimming took 2 bases from V and 2 from J, leaving 12 bases between them. CDR1 and CDR2 from the germline V gene are ENHRY and SYGVKD. The CDR3 DNA sequence: TGTGCCATCAGTGAGGCCTCCCCACTAAACACCGGGGAGCTGTTTTTT. Residues: CAISEASPLNTGELFF.